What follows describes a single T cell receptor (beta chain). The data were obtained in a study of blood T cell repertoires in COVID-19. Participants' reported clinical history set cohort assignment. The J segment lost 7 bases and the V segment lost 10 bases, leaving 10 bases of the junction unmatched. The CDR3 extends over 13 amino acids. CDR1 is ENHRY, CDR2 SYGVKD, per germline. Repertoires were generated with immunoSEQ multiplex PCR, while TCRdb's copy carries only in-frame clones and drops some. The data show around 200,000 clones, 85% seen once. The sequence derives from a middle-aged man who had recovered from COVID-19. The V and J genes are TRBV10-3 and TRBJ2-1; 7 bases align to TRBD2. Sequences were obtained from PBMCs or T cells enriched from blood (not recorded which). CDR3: CATREAGWNEQFF. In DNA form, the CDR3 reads TGTGCCACCCGGGAGGCGGGGTGGAATGAGCAGTTCTTC.